This TCR beta chain derives from a study of OX40 agonist ivuxolimab in advanced cancers. Repertoires were generated with immunoSEQ multiplex PCR, while TCRdb's copy carries only in-frame clones and drops some. The sample consists of tens of thousands of clones, 65% to 90% of them appearing once. Autoimmune disease history or systemic immunosuppression excluded patients. This sample comprised CD4+ or CD8+ T cells sorted from blood, obtained in a trial of the OX40 agonist ivuxolimab. The origin of this receptor is an adult with an advanced solid tumor such as melanoma, head and neck, liver or kidney cancer.

The CDR3 sequence is CASSAGTANTEAFF. CDR3 in DNA: TGTGCCAGCAGTGCCGGGACCGCGAACACTGAAGCTTTCTTT. V usage is TRBV6-6 and J usage is TRBJ1-1; D might be TRBD1 (5 bases). CDR1 and CDR2 from the germline V gene are MNHNY and SVGAGI (reference sequence). Trimming cost V 5 bases and J 1 base, with 11 bases left between them. This CDR3 has 14 residues.